This TCR beta chain is from a study of blood T cell repertoires in COVID-19. At the level of the study: Acute and convalescent COVID-19 specimens originated in the United States, Italy and Spain. PBMCs, B-cell-depleted T cells, or T cells were the source of the cDNA or gDNA that made up the material.

The CDR3 length is 17 residues. V lost 0 bases, J lost 0 bases, and 4 bases stayed unmatched. In the original analysis: It was from reference gene primer amplification that nucleated cell counts were estimated. TCRdb keeps only in-frame clones here, not all; method: immunoSEQ multiplex PCR. The V and J calls and clone size come from that table; D and trimming were worked out from the DNA. The data hold around 180,000 clones, with around 83% observed a single time. The chain employs TRBV5-3 and TRBJ1-4; 8 nucleotides line up with TRBD1. TRBV5-3 carries the ORF label, with uncertain function. The sample consisted of peripheral blood. The clonotype was recovered from a human donor in a cohort sampled during active COVID-19. The chain's CDR3 is CARSLADRDATNEKLFF. As DNA, the CDR3 is TGTGCCAGAAGCTTGGCGGACAGGGACGCAACTAATGAAAAACTGTTTTTT.